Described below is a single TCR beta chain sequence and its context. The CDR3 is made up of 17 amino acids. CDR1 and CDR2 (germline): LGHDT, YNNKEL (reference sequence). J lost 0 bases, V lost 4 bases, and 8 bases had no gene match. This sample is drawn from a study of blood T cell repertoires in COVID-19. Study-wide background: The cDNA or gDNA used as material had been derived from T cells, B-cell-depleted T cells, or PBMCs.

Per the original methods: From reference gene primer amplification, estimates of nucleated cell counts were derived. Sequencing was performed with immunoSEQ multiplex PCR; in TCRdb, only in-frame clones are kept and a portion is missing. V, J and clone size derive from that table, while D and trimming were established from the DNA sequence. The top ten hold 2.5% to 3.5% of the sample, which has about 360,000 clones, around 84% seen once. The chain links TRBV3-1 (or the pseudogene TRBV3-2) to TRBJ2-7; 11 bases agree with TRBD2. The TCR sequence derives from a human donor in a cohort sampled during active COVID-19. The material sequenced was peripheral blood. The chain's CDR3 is CASSPSPGLAASYEQYF. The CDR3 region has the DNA TGTGCCAGCAGCCCCTCTCCGGGACTAGCGGCCTCCTACGAGCAGTACTTC.